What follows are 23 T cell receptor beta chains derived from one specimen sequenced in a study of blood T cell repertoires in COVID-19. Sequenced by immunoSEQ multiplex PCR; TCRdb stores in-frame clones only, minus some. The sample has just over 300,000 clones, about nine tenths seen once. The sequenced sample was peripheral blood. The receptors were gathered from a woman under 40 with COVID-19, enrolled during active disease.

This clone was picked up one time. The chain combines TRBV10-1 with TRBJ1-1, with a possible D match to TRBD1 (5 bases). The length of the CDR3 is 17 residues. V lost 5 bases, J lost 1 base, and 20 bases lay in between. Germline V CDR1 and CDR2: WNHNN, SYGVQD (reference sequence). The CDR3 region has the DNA TGCGCCAGCAGTAAGGAAAGCCTCGACAGACCGAACACTGAAGCTTTCTTT. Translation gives CASSKESLDRPNTEAFF.

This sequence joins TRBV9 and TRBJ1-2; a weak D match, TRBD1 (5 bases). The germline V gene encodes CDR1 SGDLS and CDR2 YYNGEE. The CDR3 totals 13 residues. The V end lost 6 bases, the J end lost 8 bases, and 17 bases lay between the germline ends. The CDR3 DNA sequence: TGTGCCAGCAACACGGCGGGGGGAAGGGGCTACACCTTC. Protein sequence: CASNTAGGRGYTF.

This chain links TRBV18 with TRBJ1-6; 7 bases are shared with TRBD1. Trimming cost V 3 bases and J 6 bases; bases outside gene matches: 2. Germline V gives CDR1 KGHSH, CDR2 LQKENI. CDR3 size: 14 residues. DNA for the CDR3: TGTGCCAGCTCACCCGGACAGGTTAATTCACCCCTCCACTTT. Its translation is CASSPGQVNSPLHF.

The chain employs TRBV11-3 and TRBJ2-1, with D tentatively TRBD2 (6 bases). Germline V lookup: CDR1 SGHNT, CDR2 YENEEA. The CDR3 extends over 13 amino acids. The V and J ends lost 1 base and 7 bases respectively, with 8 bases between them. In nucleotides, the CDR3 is TGTGCCAGCAGCTTAGTCGGGACTAATGAGCAGTTCTTC. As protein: CASSLVGTNEQFF. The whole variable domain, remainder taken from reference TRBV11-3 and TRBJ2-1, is EAGVVQSPRYKIIEKKQPVAFWCNPISGHNTLYWYLQNLGQGPELLIRYENEEAVDDSQLPKDRFSAERLKGVDSTLKIQPAELGDSAVYLCASSLVGTNEQFFGPGTRLTVL.

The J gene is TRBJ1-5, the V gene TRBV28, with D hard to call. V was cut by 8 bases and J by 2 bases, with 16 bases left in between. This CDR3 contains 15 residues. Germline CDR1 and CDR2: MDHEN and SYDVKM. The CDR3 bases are TGTGCCAGCGTCTTAGGTGGCCGGGGCAATCAGCCCCAGCATTTT. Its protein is CASVLGGRGNQPQHF.

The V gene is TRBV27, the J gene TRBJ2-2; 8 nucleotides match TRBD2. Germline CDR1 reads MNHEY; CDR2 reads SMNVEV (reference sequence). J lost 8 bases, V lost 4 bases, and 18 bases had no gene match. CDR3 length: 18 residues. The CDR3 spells CASSSAGLSGAIVGELFF. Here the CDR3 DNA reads TGTGCCAGCAGTTCGGCCGGTCTTAGCGGGGCGATAGTGGGGGAGCTGTTTTTT.

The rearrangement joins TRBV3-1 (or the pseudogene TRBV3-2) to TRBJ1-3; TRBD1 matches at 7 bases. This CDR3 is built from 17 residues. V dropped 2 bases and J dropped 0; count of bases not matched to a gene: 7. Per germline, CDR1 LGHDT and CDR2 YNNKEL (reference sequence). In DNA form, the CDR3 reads TGTGCCAGCAGCCAACTACAGGGGTCCGGCTCTGGAAACACCATATATTTT. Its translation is CASSQLQGSGSGNTIYF.

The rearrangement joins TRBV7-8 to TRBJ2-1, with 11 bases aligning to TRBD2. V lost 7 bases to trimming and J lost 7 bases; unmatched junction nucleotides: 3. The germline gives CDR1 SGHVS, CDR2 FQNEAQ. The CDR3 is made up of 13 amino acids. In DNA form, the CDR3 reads TGTGCCAGCACATGGACTAGCGGGAATGAGCAGTTCTTC. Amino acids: CASTWTSGNEQFF.

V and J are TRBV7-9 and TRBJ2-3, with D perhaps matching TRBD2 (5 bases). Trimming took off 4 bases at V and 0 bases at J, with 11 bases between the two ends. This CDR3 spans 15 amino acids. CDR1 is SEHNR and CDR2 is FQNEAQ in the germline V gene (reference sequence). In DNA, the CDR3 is TGTGCCAGCAGCTCCCGTGGCGGGAGCACAGATACGCAGTATTTT. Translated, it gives CASSSRGGSTDTQYF.

CDR3 in amino acids: CASSLGTTQYF. CDR3 DNA sequence: TGTGCCAGCAGCCTCGGGACAACGCAGTATTTT. The rearrangement links TRBV4-2 to TRBJ2-3, with D perhaps TRBD1 (6 bases). The CDR3 sequence is 11 residues long. V was trimmed by 4 bases and J by 9 bases, leaving 8 bases between them. Looked up from germline, CDR1 is LGHNA and CDR2 is YNFKEQ.

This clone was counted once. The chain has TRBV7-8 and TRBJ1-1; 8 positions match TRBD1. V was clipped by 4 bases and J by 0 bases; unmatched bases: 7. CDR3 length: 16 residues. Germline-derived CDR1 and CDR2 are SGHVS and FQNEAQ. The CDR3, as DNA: TGTGCCAGCAGCTCCCGAAGACAGGGGATGAACACTGAAGCTTTCTTT. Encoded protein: CASSSRRQGMNTEAFF.

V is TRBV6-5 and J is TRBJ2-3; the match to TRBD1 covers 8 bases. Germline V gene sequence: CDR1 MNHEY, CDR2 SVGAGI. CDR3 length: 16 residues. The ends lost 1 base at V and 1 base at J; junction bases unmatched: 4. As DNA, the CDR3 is TGTGCCAGCAGTTACTTCGACAGGGGAGGCACAGATACGCAGTATTTT. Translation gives CASSYFDRGGTDTQYF.

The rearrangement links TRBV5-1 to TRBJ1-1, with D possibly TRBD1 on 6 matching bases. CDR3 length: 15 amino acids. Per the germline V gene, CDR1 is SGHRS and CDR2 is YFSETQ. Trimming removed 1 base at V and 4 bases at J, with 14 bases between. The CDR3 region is CASSLWQGMLTEAFF. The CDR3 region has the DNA TGCGCCAGCAGCTTGTGGCAGGGGATGCTCACTGAAGCTTTCTTT.

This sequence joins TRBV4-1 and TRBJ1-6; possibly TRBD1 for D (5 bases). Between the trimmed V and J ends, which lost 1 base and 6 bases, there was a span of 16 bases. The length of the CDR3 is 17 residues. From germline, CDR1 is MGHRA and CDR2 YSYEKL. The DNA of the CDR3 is TGCGCCAGCAGCCAAGGAGGCTGGGGGGATGTTAATTCACCCCTCCACTTT. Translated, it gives CASSQGGWGDVNSPLHF.

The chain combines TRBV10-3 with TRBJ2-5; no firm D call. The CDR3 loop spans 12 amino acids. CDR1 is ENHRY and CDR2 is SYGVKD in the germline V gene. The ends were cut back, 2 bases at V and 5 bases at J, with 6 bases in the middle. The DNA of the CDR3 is TGTGCCATCAGTGAGGATACTGAGACCCAGTACTTC. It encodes CAISEDTETQYF.

The CDR3 region is CASGHPSGGNTGELFF. CDR3 nucleotide sequence: TGTGCCAGCGGCCACCCTAGCGGGGGGAACACCGGGGAGCTGTTTTTT. The chain carries TRBV21-1 and TRBJ2-2; the tabulated D call, TRBD2, remains unverified against the DNA. TRBV21-1 is noted as a pseudogene. CDR3 length equals 16 residues.

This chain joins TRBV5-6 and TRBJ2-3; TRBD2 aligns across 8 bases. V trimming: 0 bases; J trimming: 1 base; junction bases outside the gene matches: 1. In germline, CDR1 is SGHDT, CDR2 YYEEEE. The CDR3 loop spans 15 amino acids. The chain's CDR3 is CASSLEAGGTDTQYF. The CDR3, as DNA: TGTGCCAGCAGCTTGGAAGCGGGGGGCACAGATACGCAGTATTTT. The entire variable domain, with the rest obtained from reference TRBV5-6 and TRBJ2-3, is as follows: DAGVTQSPTHLIKTRGQQVTLRCSPKSGHDTVSWYQQALGQGPQFIFQYYEEEERQRGNFPDRFSGHQFPNYSSELNVNALLLGDSALYLCASSLEAGGTDTQYFGPGTRLTVL.

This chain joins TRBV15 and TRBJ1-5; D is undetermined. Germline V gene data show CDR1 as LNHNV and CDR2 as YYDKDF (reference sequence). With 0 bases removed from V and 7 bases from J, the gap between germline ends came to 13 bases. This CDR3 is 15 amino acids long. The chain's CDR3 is CATSRDKPRRQPQHF. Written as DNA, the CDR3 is TGTGCCACCAGCAGAGATAAGCCAAGGAGGCAGCCCCAGCATTTT.

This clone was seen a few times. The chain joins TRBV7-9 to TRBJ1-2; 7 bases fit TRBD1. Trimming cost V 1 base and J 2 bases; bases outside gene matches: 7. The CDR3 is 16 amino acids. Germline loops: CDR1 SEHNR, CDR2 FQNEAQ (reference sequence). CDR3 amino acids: CASSLVGTERNYGYTF. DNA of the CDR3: TGTGCCAGCAGCTTAGTGGGGACAGAAAGGAACTATGGCTACACCTTC.

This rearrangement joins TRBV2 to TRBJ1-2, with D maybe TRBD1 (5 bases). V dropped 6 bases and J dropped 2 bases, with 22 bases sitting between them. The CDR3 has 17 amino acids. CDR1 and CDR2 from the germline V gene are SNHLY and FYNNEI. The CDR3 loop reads CASRGQLRQPVNYGYTF. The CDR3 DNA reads TGTGCCAGCAGGGGCCAACTGCGACAGCCAGTCAACTATGGCTACACCTTC.

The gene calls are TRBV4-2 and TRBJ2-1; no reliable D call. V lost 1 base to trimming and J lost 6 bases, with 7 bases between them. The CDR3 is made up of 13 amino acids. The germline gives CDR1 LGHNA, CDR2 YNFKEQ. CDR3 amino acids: CASSQVESNEQFF. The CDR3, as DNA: TGTGCCAGCAGCCAAGTAGAAAGCAATGAGCAGTTCTTC.

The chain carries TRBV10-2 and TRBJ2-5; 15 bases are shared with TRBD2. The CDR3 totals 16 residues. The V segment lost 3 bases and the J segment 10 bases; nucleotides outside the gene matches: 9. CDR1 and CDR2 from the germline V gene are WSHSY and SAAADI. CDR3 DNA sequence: TGCGCCAGCAGTGACTCGATCGGACTAGCGGGGGGGATCCAGTACTTC. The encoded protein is CASSDSIGLAGGIQYF.

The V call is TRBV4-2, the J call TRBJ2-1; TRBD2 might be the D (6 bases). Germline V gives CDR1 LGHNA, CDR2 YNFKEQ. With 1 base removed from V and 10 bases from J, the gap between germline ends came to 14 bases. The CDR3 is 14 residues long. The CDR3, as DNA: TGTGCCAGCAGCCAAGGCCCCGGGGAGGCCGAGCAGTTCTTC. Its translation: CASSQGPGEAEQFF.